The sequence of this T cell receptor (beta chain) was determined in a study of prognosis after radiotherapy for stage I lung cancer. From genomic DNA, two-round multiplex PCR was used to amplify TCR beta CDR3. Round one of PCR was performed, and it used primers specific to each TRBV and TRBJ gene. TCRdb ran MiXCR on the multiplex PCR reads and lists one entry per CDR3 protein. The repertoire holds fewer than 40,000 distinct CDR3 sequences, with under 60% as singletons. Concerning this clonotype: A much larger clone lies a single base off, so this may be a read error.

Per the germline V gene, CDR1 is MNHEY and CDR2 is SVGAGI. The CDR3 sequence is 14 residues long. The gene calls are TRBV6-5 and TRBJ2-5; D uncertain. This TCR was sampled from a donor at least 50 years old with non-small cell lung cancer. The input for sequencing was PBMCs, taken before or after stereotactic body radiation therapy (not recorded which). This chain's CDR3 is CASSSRQPRENQYF. The CDR3 nucleotides are TGTGCCAGCAGTTCCCGACAACCCCGAGAGAACCAGTACTTC.